This T cell receptor beta chain comes out of a study of CD8+CD57+ T cells in acquired aplastic anemia. General study findings and limits: Patients had twenty-nine CD8+ CDR3 sequences in common with controls (the shared set).

Individuals selected for sequencing had exhibited CD8+CD57+ cell expansion on flow cytometry. Profiling that covered TCR beta VDJ and CDR3 relied on genomic DNA as its template. TCRdb recomputed calls from the reads with MiXCR, one row per CDR3 protein. This sample has some 180,000 distinct CDR3 sequences, with less than 50% found just once. This CDR3 is 17 amino acids long. CDR1 and CDR2 (germline): DFQATT, SNEGSKA (reference sequence). The V end lost 0 bases, the J end lost 0 bases, and 15 bases lay between the germline ends. Note on this clonotype: Its matching antigen is unknown.

The TCR sequence derives from a human donor with aplastic anemia. The sample was sorted CD4+, CD8+, or CD8+CD57+ T cells (not recorded which) from PBMCs. This chain uses TRBV20-1 with TRBJ2-1, with TRBD2 as a possible D gene (5 bases). The CDR3 protein is CSARDGLGVSSYNEQFF. In DNA, the CDR3 is TGCAGTGCTAGAGATGGACTCGGTGTTAGCTCCTACAATGAGCAGTTCTTC.